The present T cell receptor (beta chain) was sequenced within a study of T cells in Graves' hyperthyroidism and ophthalmopathy. The germline V gene encodes CDR1 MNHNS and CDR2 SASEGT. V lost 3 bases, J lost 1 base, and 7 bases lay in between. The CDR3 consists of 14 residues. Amplification of TCR beta CDR3 regions used RNA as the template. When the TCR CDR3 underwent first-round RT-PCR, the HTBI primer set was used. MiXCR was run by TCRdb on the multiplex PCR reads, yielding one entry per CDR3 protein. The sample holds 300,000 to 450,000 distinct CDR3 sequences, more than 14% seen once. Ten or more counts support this clonotype.

The chain recombines TRBV6-1 with TRBJ1-5; D is unresolved. The sequencing sample was made of blood. The receptor comes from a woman in her 30s with Graves' ophthalmopathy. The CDR3 loop reads CASSEIGSNQPQHF. The DNA for the CDR3 is TGTGCCAGCAGTGAGATTGGGAGCAATCAGCCCCAGCATTTT.